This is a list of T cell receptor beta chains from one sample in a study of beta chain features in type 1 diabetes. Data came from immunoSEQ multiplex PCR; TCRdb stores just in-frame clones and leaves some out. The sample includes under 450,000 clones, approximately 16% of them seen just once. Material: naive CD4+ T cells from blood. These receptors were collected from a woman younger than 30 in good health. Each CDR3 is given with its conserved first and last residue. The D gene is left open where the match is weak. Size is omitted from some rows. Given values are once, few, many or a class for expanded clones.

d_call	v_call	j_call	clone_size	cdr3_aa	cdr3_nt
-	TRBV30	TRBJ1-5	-	CAWSGASGLSNQPQHF	TGTGCCTGGAGTGGGGCCTCGGGACTCAGCAATCAGCCCCAGCATTTT
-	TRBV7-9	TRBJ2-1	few	CASSPDSSGGFF	TGTGCCAGCAGCCCGGACTCCTCCGGAGGGTTCTTC
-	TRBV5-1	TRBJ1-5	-	CASSLQGEGNQPQHF	TGCGCCAGCAGCTTACAGGGAGAGGGCAATCAGCCCCAGCATTTT
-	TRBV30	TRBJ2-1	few	CAWGPYNEQFF	TGTGCCTGGGGGCCGTACAATGAGCAGTTCTTC
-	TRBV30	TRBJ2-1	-	CAWTGYNEQFF	TGTGCCTGGACAGGCTACAATGAGCAGTTCTTC
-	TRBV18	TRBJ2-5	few	CASSPSGQETQYF	TGTGCCAGCTCACCCTCGGGCCAAGAGACCCAGTACTTC
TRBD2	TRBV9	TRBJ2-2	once	CASAGGSNTGELFF	TGTGCCAGCGCGGGAGGGTCGAACACCGGGGAGCTGTTTTTT
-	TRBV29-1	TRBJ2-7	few	CSVGGSYYEQYF	TGCAGCGTTGGCGGTTCTTACTACGAGCAGTACTTC
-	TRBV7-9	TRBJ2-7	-	CASSPAGEQYF	TGTGCCAGCAGCCCCGCCGGCGAGCAGTACTTC
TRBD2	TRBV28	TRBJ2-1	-	CASSVPRLAGSHEQFF	TGTGCCAGCAGTGTTCCGCGCCTAGCGGGATCCCATGAGCAGTTCTTC
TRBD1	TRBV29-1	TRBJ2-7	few	CSVRVGDRGLNEQYF	TGCAGCGTGAGGGTAGGGGACAGGGGGCTCAACGAGCAGTACTTC
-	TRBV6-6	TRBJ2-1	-	CASSYDKGQQFF	TGTGCCAGCAGTTACGATAAGGGGCAGCAGTTCTTC
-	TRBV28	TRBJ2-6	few	CASSLDRVSGANVLTF	TGTGCCAGCAGCCTGGACAGAGTCTCTGGGGCCAACGTCCTGACTTTC
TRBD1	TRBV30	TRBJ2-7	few	CACSQGAYEQYF	TGTGCCTGCTCGCAGGGGGCCTACGAGCAGTACTTC
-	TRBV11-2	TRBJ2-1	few	CASSPNAYNEQFF	TGTGCCAGCAGTCCTAATGCCTACAATGAGCAGTTCTTC
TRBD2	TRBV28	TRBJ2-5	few	CVSATSGRETQYF	TGTGTGTCCGCGACTAGCGGGAGAGAGACCCAGTACTTC
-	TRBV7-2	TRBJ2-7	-	CASSLVAVTYEQYF	TGTGCCAGCAGCTTAGTAGCGGTAACCTACGAGCAGTACTTC
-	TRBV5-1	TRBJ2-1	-	CASSLTQRTYNEQFF	TGCGCCAGCAGCTTGACGCAGCGAACCTACAATGAGCAGTTCTTC
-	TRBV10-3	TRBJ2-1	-	CAISASGYNEQFF	TGTGCCATCTCAGCGAGTGGTTACAATGAGCAGTTCTTC
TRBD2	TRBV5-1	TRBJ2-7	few	CASSSSSGKSYEQYF	TGCGCCAGCAGCTCCTCTAGCGGGAAATCGTACGAGCAGTACTTC
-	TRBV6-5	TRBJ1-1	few	CASSYEGNTEAFF	TGTGCCAGCAGTTACGAGGGGAACACTGAAGCTTTCTTT
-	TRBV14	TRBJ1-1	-	CATSPGVGRSDTEAFF	TGTGCCACCTCACCCGGGGTCGGGAGATCGGACACTGAAGCTTTCTTT
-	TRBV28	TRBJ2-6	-	CASGLDTAGANVLTF	TGTGCCAGCGGCCTCGACACGGCTGGGGCCAACGTCCTGACTTTC
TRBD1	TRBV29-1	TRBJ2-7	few	CSVIERGTGDSYEQYF	TGCAGCGTTATAGAAAGGGGGACAGGGGACTCCTACGAGCAGTACTTC
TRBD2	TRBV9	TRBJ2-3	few	CASSVTSGSTDTQYF	TGTGCCAGCAGCGTAACTAGCGGAAGCACAGATACGCAGTATTTT
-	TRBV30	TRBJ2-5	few	CAWSGLTETQYF	TGTGCCTGGAGTGGACTAACTGAGACCCAGTACTTC
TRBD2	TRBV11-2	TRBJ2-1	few	CASSLEGLAGYNEQFF	TGTGCCAGCAGCTTAGAGGGACTAGCGGGATACAATGAGCAGTTCTTC
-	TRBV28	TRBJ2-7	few	CASSPHGREQYF	TGTGCCAGCAGCCCTCATGGGCGAGAGCAGTACTTC